This entry concerns a single TCR beta chain. These data originate in a study of blood T cell repertoires in COVID-19. Study background: Samples came from the United States, Italy and Spain, spanning acute and convalescent COVID-19. Nucleic acid was either cDNA or gDNA, and it came from T cells, B-cell-depleted T cells, or PBMCs.

The CDR3 length is 14 residues. The germline gives CDR1 SQVTM, CDR2 ANQGSEA. V lost 3 bases, J lost 4 bases, and 8 bases stayed unmatched. Original processing notes: Reference gene primer amplification gave nucleated cell count estimates. TCRdb's table, derived via immunoSEQ multiplex PCR, lists solely in-frame clones and lacks some. V and J calls and clone size come straight from that table; D and trimming were deduced from the DNA. The data hold nearly 70,000 clones, with about nine tenths observed a single time. The origin of this receptor is a woman aged 70-85 years with acute or convalescent COVID-19. V and J are TRBV29-1 and TRBJ2-7; TRBD2 agrees at 8 bases. The source material was peripheral blood. The DNA for the CDR3 is TGCAGCGTTGAGGCTCGGGAGGGCCCATACGAGCAGTACTTC. It yields the protein CSVEAREGPYEQYF.